A selection of T cell receptor beta chains follows, all from one sample in a study of PD-1 blockade in classical Hodgkin lymphoma. Sequenced by immunoSEQ multiplex PCR; TCRdb stores in-frame clones only, minus some. The sample lists tens of thousands of clones, roughly 89% occurring once. The sequencing used peripheral blood mononuclear cells (PBMCs), collected at baseline. The source is a human donor with classical Hodgkin lymphoma. CDR3s include the opening cysteine and the closing phenylalanine or tryptophan. The D gene is left open where the match is weak. Only some rows state a clone size, as once, few, many or a class for expanded clones.

-	-	TRBV10-1	TRBJ2-2	TGCGCCAGCAGTGATCAACCCGGTACCGGGGAGCTGTTTTTT	CASSDQPGTGELFF
-	-	TRBV5-1	TRBJ2-7	TGCGCCAGCAGCTTGGGGACAGTAGGAAAACTCGACGAGCAGTACTTC	CASSLGTVGKLDEQYF
few	-	TRBV29-1	TRBJ1-1	TGCAGCGTTGGAGTTTGGGGGCTGAACACTGAAGCTTTCTTT	CSVGVWGLNTEAFF
-	TRBD2	TRBV11-2	TRBJ2-1	TGTGCCAGCAGCTTAGCCGTAACTAGCGGGAGTTACAATGAGCAGTTCTTC	CASSLAVTSGSYNEQFF
-	-	TRBV6-5	TRBJ1-1	TGTGCCAGCAGTTACAACCCAGCTTTCTTT	CASSYNPAFF
-	TRBD2	TRBV9	TRBJ2-1	TGTGCCAGCAGCGGAGTCCTAGCGGGCGGGTTGAATGAGCAGTTCTTC	CASSGVLAGGLNEQFF
-	TRBD1	TRBV6-5	TRBJ1-1	TGTGCCAGCAGGGAAGGACAGGGTTTCACTGAAGCTTTCTTT	CASREGQGFTEAFF
-	TRBD1	TRBV5-1	TRBJ1-2	TGCGCCAGCAGGAGAGGGGGGGACAGGTCCCCTTATGGCTACACCTTC	CASRRGGDRSPYGYTF
-	-	TRBV30	TRBJ2-6	TGTGCCGGGACGGTTTCTGGGGCCAACGTCCTGACTTTC	CAGTVSGANVLTF
once	-	TRBV4-2	TRBJ2-3	TGTGCCAGCAGCCAAGGTGCCCCGCCAGATACGCAGTATTTT	CASSQGAPPDTQYF
-	-	TRBV27	TRBJ2-1	TGTGCCAGCAGTTTCAGGGGTAGCTCCTACAATGAGCAGTTCTTC	CASSFRGSSYNEQFF
-	-	TRBV6-1	TRBJ2-3	TGTGCCAGCCGCAGGGACCTCACAGATACGCAGTATTTT	CASRRDLTDTQYF
few	-	TRBV5-1	TRBJ1-1	TGCGCCAGCAGCTTGGGGGACGCCCCTGAAGCTTTCTTT	CASSLGDAPEAFF
-	-	TRBV5-6	TRBJ2-5	TGTGCCAGCAGCTTGGGGGACGAGACCCAGTACTTC	CASSLGDETQYF
-	TRBD2	TRBV6-1	TRBJ2-1	TGTGCCAGCAGTGAAGAAGCGGGAGGCCTCGATGAGCAGTTCTTC	CASSEEAGGLDEQFF
-	-	TRBV10-2	TRBJ1-2	TGCGCCAGCAGTGAGTCTTGGGGCAGGAGAACCTCTAACTATGGCTACACCTTC	CASSESWGRRTSNYGYTF
-	TRBD2	TRBV4-1	TRBJ2-7	TGCGCCAGCAGCCACCCCATAGGGCGGGAGGGCCTCGACGAGCAGTACTTC	CASSHPIGREGLDEQYF
-	TRBD2	TRBV10-3	TRBJ2-3	TGTGCCATCAGTGACCCCGGGACTAGCGGACCCACAGATACGCAGTATTTT	CAISDPGTSGPTDTQYF
-	-	TRBV15	TRBJ2-7	TGTGCCACCGGACCTGGTTACGACGAGCAGTACTTC	CATGPGYDEQYF
-	-	TRBV5-6	TRBJ2-7	TGTGCCAGCAACTATAGGACAGCCTACGAGCAGTACTTC	CASNYRTAYEQYF
-	-	TRBV7-9	TRBJ2-6	TGTGCCAGCAGACCGGCCCAGGGCGGCGGGGCCAACGTCCTGACTTTC	CASRPAQGGGANVLTF
-	TRBD2	TRBV5-4	TRBJ2-5	TGTGCCAGCAGCTTGGCGGATGCGCGGGAGTGGGAGACCCAGTACTTC	CASSLADAREWETQYF
-	-	TRBV11-3	TRBJ2-3	TGTGCCAGCAGCTTGGGGCGCGGCACAGATACGCAGTATTTT	CASSLGRGTDTQYF
-	-	TRBV29-1	TRBJ2-1	TGCAGCGTTCGGGGGGCACCGCCCCGCGGAGTAAACACCTACAATGAGCAGTTCTTC	CSVRGAPPRGVNTYNEQFF
-	-	TRBV5-1	TRBJ1-2	TGCGCCAGCAGCTCCATGACAGGAACTATAGCTAACTATGGCTACACCTTC	CASSSMTGTIANYGYTF
-	-	TRBV4-2	TRBJ2-1	TGTGCCAGCAGCCAAGAAGGGAAGAACAGTATGGGACATCGGTTCTTC	CASSQEGKNSMGHRFF